These 4 T cell receptor beta chains were sequenced from one sample in a study of shared clonotypes between healthy human individuals. The protocol was immunoSEQ multiplex PCR, while the TCRdb copy is restricted to in-frame clones and leaves out a portion. The sample consists of under 2,500,000 clones, approximately 94% of them appearing once. Sequenced: naive CD4+ T cells sorted from blood. Subset described: CD45RA+ positively selected. The receptor source for this set is a man younger than 35 in good health.

V usage is TRBV7-2 and J usage is TRBJ1-3; a possible D gene is TRBD1 (6 bases). The V end was cut by 0 bases, the J end by 2 bases, with 20 bases between. The CDR3 spans 19 residues. Per germline, CDR1 SGHTA and CDR2 FQGNSA. The CDR3 reads CASSLALLGGLNPGNTIYF. CDR3 nucleotide sequence: TGTGCCAGCAGCTTAGCCCTATTAGGGGGGTTGAATCCTGGAAACACCATATATTTT. Full variable domain (outside the CDR3, taken from reference TRBV7-2 and TRBJ1-3): GAGVSQSPSNKVTEKGKDVELRCDPISGHTALYWYRQSLGQGLEFLIYFQGNSAPDKSGLPSDRFSAERTGGSVSTLTIQRTQQEDSAVYLCASSLALLGGLNPGNTIYFGEGSWLTVV.

The chain is built from TRBV9 and TRBJ2-1, with 9 bases aligning to TRBD2. The trim removed 6 bases at V and 3 bases at J, leaving 7 bases unmatched. CDR3 length: 15 residues. Germline CDR1 SGDLS, CDR2 YYNGEE. Here the CDR3 DNA reads TGTGCCAGCACCGCCAGACTAGCGGACTACAATGAGCAGTTCTTC. Protein: CASTARLADYNEQFF.

A remark on this clone: Its ends do not fully match the called genes, so a read error is possible. Other DNA sequences from this sample encode an identical CDR3 as well. The genes are TRBV7-7 and TRBJ1-1; no clear D gene. This CDR3 comprises 13 residues. Per germline, CDR1 SSHAT and CDR2 FNYEAQ (reference sequence). The CDR3 DNA reads as TGTGCTAGCAGCCCCTCCCTGAACACTGAAGCTTTCTTT. Its protein product is CASSPSLNTEAFF.

This sequence joins TRBV5-4 and TRBJ2-6; no clear D. Trimming shortened V by 0 bases and J by 11 bases, and 15 bases separated the two germline ends. CDR1 is SGHNT, CDR2 YYREEE, per germline (reference sequence). The CDR3 loop spans 15 amino acids. CDR3 in amino acids: CASSLAGRIEDVLTF. The CDR3 DNA reads as TGTGCCAGCAGCTTGGCCGGCAGGATCGAGGACGTCCTGACTTTC.